Described below is a single T cell receptor beta chain sequence and its context. Its antigen is still unknown. The data originate from a study of cytomegalovirus exposure and HLA in healthy donors. This CDR3 comprises 18 residues. V lost 0 bases, J lost 5 bases, and 19 bases lay in between. Looked up from germline, CDR1 is LNHDA and CDR2 is SQIVND (reference sequence). Study outcomes and limitations: Earlier results showed most TCR beta V segments being productive about 87% or about 30% of the time. Specificity of a few CMV-associated chains for CMV antigens was verified in vitro. Later work found most CMV-associated TCR beta chains apparently HLA-restricted.

Vbeta (60) and Jbeta (13) primers were used in the PCR. The method was immunoSEQ multiplex PCR; TCRdb's version includes in-frame clones alone and lacks a portion of them. The data contain around 200,000 clones, around 80% of them singletons. Material: PBMCs. This chain links TRBV19 with TRBJ2-2; D gene unclear. The sequence was collected from a man in his forties in good health and CMV-seropositive. The CDR3: CASSIDVDILRPTGELFF. CDR3 nucleotides: TGTGCCAGTAGTATAGATGTTGATATACTGCGCCCAACCGGGGAGCTGTTTTTT.